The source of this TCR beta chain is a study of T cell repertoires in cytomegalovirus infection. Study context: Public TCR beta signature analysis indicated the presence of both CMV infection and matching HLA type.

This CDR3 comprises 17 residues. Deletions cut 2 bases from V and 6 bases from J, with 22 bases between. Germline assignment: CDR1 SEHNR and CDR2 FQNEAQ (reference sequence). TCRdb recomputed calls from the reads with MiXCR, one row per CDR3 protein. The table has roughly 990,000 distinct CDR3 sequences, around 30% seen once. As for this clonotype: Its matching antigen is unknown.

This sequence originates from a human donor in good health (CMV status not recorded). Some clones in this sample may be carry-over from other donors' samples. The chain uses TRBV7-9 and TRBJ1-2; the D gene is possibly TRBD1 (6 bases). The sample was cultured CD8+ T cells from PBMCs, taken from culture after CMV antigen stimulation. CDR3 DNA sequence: TGTGCCAGCAGCTTAAGCCCAGGGGTGGAACAACGGCATGGCTACACCTTC. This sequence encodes CASSLSPGVEQRHGYTF. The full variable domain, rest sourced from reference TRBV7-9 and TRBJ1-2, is DTGVSQNPRHKITKRGQNVTFRCDPISEHNRLYWYRQTLGQGPEFLTYFQNEAQLEKSRLLSDRFSAERPKGSFSTLEIQRTEQGDSAMYLCASSLSPGVEQRHGYTFGSGTRLTVV.